This is a list of T cell receptor beta chains from one sample in a study of cytomegalovirus exposure and HLA in healthy donors. The table came from immunoSEQ multiplex PCR; TCRdb's copy has only in-frame clones and leaves some out. The data hold about 160,000 clones, with around 81% observed a single time. Sequenced sample: PBMCs. These receptors came from a man between 35 and 55 years old in good health and CMV-seronegative. Each CDR3 is given with its conserved first and last residue. The D gene is left open where the match is weak. A clone size is listed for some rows: how often the clone was seen (once, few, many), or a class if it is expanded.

v_gene: TRBV27; d_gene: -; len: 16; abundance: -; j_gene: TRBJ2-7; CDR3nt: TGTGCCAGAGGTAACCGCACAGGGCGGAGCTCCTACGAGCAGTACTTC; CDR3aa: CARGNRTGRSSYEQYF
v_gene: TRBV7-2; d_gene: -; len: 12; abundance: -; j_gene: TRBJ2-1; CDR3nt: TGTGCCAGCAGCATAGACAGGAATGAGCAGTTCTTC; CDR3aa: CASSIDRNEQFF
v_gene: TRBV19; d_gene: TRBD1; len: 15; abundance: -; j_gene: TRBJ2-7; CDR3nt: TGTGCCAGTAGTCCTTTAGGGGGCGCCCCCTACGAGCAGTACTTC; CDR3aa: CASSPLGGAPYEQYF
v_gene: TRBV28; d_gene: -; len: 12; abundance: once; j_gene: TRBJ2-7; CDR3nt: TGTGCCAGCACCTCCAGGTCCTACGAGCAGTACTTC; CDR3aa: CASTSRSYEQYF
v_gene: TRBV19; d_gene: -; len: 12; abundance: -; j_gene: TRBJ2-1; CDR3nt: TGTGCCAGTAGTACAAGAGGGCCGGGGCAGTTCTTC; CDR3aa: CASSTRGPGQFF
v_gene: TRBV9; d_gene: TRBD2; len: 18; abundance: -; j_gene: TRBJ2-3; CDR3nt: TGTGCCAGCAGCGTAGTCCCGGGGACTAGCGAAAGCACAGATACGCAGTATTTT; CDR3aa: CASSVVPGTSESTDTQYF
v_gene: TRBV11-2; d_gene: TRBD2; len: 15; abundance: -; j_gene: TRBJ2-7; CDR3nt: TGTGCCAGCAGCTTGACTAGCGGGACTTCCTACGAGCAGTACTTC; CDR3aa: CASSLTSGTSYEQYF
v_gene: TRBV9; d_gene: -; len: 13; abundance: -; j_gene: TRBJ2-2; CDR3nt: TGTGCCAGCAGCGTATGGGGCAGCGGGGAGCTGTTTTTT; CDR3aa: CASSVWGSGELFF
v_gene: TRBV27; d_gene: TRBD1; len: 16; abundance: few; j_gene: TRBJ1-2; CDR3nt: TGTTCCAGCAGTTCCAGACGACAGGGGCAATACCAGCGCTACACCTTC; CDR3aa: CSSSSRRQGQYQRYTF
v_gene: TRBV7-3; d_gene: TRBD1; len: 14; abundance: -; j_gene: TRBJ2-7; CDR3nt: TGTGCCAGCAGCCCAGGGACAGGGGAGTACGAGCAGTACTTC; CDR3aa: CASSPGTGEYEQYF
v_gene: TRBV15; d_gene: TRBD1; len: 18; abundance: -; j_gene: TRBJ2-5; CDR3nt: TGTGCCACCAGCGGAAGAGCGTGGACAGGATGGGACCAAGAGACCCAGTACTTC; CDR3aa: CATSGRAWTGWDQETQYF
v_gene: TRBV19; d_gene: -; len: 14; abundance: -; j_gene: TRBJ1-5; CDR3nt: TGTGCCAGTAGTATATTTCAGGCAGTTCAGCCCCAGCATTTT; CDR3aa: CASSIFQAVQPQHF
v_gene: TRBV30; d_gene: TRBD1; len: 14; abundance: few; j_gene: TRBJ1-1; CDR3nt: TGTGCCTGGAGACCGGGACAGGGGGTCACTGAAGCTTTCTTT; CDR3aa: CAWRPGQGVTEAFF
v_gene: TRBV5-1; d_gene: TRBD1; len: 15; abundance: -; j_gene: TRBJ1-1; CDR3nt: TGCGCCAGTGGGGCGGGACAGGGCCGAGACACTGAAGCTTTCTTT; CDR3aa: CASGAGQGRDTEAFF
v_gene: TRBV27; d_gene: -; len: 13; abundance: -; j_gene: TRBJ1-3; CDR3nt: TGTGCCAGCAGTCAGGGGTCTGGAAACACCATATATTTT; CDR3aa: CASSQGSGNTIYF
v_gene: TRBV10-3; d_gene: -; len: 16; abundance: -; j_gene: TRBJ2-3; CDR3nt: TGTGCCATCAGTGAGTCGGGACTGCCAAGCACAGATACGCAGTATTTT; CDR3aa: CAISESGLPSTDTQYF
v_gene: TRBV29-1; d_gene: -; len: 15; abundance: -; j_gene: TRBJ1-4; CDR3nt: TGCAGCGTTGAGGGGCAGGGAGGTTTCGGGGAAAAACTGTTTTTT; CDR3aa: CSVEGQGGFGEKLFF
v_gene: TRBV5-6; d_gene: TRBD2; len: 16; abundance: -; j_gene: TRBJ2-1; CDR3nt: TGTGCCAGCAGCGCAGTTAGCGGGAGGGGCTACAATGAGCAGTTCTTC; CDR3aa: CASSAVSGRGYNEQFF
v_gene: TRBV2; d_gene: -; len: 13; abundance: -; j_gene: TRBJ1-1; CDR3nt: TGTGCCAGCAGGCGACAGCCCAACACTGAAGCTTTCTTT; CDR3aa: CASRRQPNTEAFF
v_gene: TRBV7-3; d_gene: -; len: 11; abundance: few; j_gene: TRBJ2-2; CDR3nt: TGTGCCAGCAGCTTGGGAGCCGAGCTGTTTTTT; CDR3aa: CASSLGAELFF
v_gene: TRBV19; d_gene: -; len: 14; abundance: -; j_gene: TRBJ2-6; CDR3nt: TGTGCCAGTACGCCAGTCGCTGGGGCCAACGTCCTGACTTTC; CDR3aa: CASTPVAGANVLTF
v_gene: TRBV11-3; d_gene: -; len: 18; abundance: -; j_gene: TRBJ2-2; CDR3nt: TGTGCCAGCAGCTTAGGGTTTCAGCGGGCCCAGAACACCGGGGAGCTGTTTTTT; CDR3aa: CASSLGFQRAQNTGELFF
v_gene: TRBV11-2; d_gene: -; len: 17; abundance: -; j_gene: TRBJ2-5; CDR3nt: TGTGCCAGCAGCTTAGGCTACCTTAAAGGGGTTGGGGAGACCCAGTACTTC; CDR3aa: CASSLGYLKGVGETQYF
v_gene: TRBV6-6; d_gene: TRBD1; len: 13; abundance: -; j_gene: TRBJ2-7; CDR3nt: TGTGCCAGCAGGAGGGACAGTTCCTACGAGCAGTACTTC; CDR3aa: CASRRDSSYEQYF
v_gene: TRBV28; d_gene: TRBD1; len: 14; abundance: -; j_gene: TRBJ1-2; CDR3nt: TGTGCCAGCTGGGACAGACCTAGGGGGCATGGCTACACCTTC; CDR3aa: CASWDRPRGHGYTF
v_gene: TRBV9; d_gene: -; len: 14; abundance: -; j_gene: TRBJ1-1; CDR3nt: TGTGCCAGCAGCGTAGGGACAGAACCTCCTGAAGCTTTCTTT; CDR3aa: CASSVGTEPPEAFF
v_gene: TRBV27; d_gene: -; len: 13; abundance: -; j_gene: TRBJ2-5; CDR3nt: TGTGCCAGCGCTCGACAGTCACAAGAGACCCAGTACTTC; CDR3aa: CASARQSQETQYF
v_gene: TRBV5-6; d_gene: -; len: 14; abundance: -; j_gene: TRBJ1-2; CDR3nt: TGTGCCAGCAGCCTCCGGTTAAGGACTTATGGCTACACCTTC; CDR3aa: CASSLRLRTYGYTF
v_gene: TRBV9; d_gene: TRBD2; len: 15; abundance: -; j_gene: TRBJ2-1; CDR3nt: TGTGCCAGCAGCGGTAGCGGGAGCTCCTACAATGAGCAGTTCTTC; CDR3aa: CASSGSGSSYNEQFF
v_gene: TRBV14; d_gene: -; len: 13; abundance: -; j_gene: TRBJ2-3; CDR3nt: TGTGCCAGCAGCCAAGTAGACACAGATACGCAGTATTTT; CDR3aa: CASSQVDTDTQYF
v_gene: TRBV2; d_gene: TRBD2; len: 15; abundance: -; j_gene: TRBJ2-3; CDR3nt: TGTGCCAGCGGGGGGAAAAGCGGGAGGGAAGATACGCAGTATTTT; CDR3aa: CASGGKSGREDTQYF
v_gene: TRBV6-1; d_gene: TRBD2; len: 15; abundance: -; j_gene: TRBJ2-7; CDR3nt: TGTGCCAGCAGTGAGGACAGCGGGAGCTCCTACGAGCAGTACTTC; CDR3aa: CASSEDSGSSYEQYF
v_gene: TRBV5-1; d_gene: -; len: 14; abundance: -; j_gene: TRBJ2-7; CDR3nt: TGCGCCAGCAGCTTGGTTGGGCCACCCGACGAGCAGTACTTC; CDR3aa: CASSLVGPPDEQYF
v_gene: TRBV7-2; d_gene: -; len: 13; abundance: -; j_gene: TRBJ2-1; CDR3nt: TGTGCCAGCAGCTTAAGGGGAAACAATGAGCAGTTCTTC; CDR3aa: CASSLRGNNEQFF
v_gene: TRBV28; d_gene: TRBD1; len: 14; abundance: once; j_gene: TRBJ2-7; CDR3nt: TGTGCCAGCAGTTTCGGACAGGGGATATACGAGCAGTACTTC; CDR3aa: CASSFGQGIYEQYF
v_gene: TRBV6-6; d_gene: TRBD2; len: 14; abundance: -; j_gene: TRBJ2-4; CDR3nt: TGTGCCAGCAGTAGAAGCGGGAGGTTAGACATTCAGTACTTC; CDR3aa: CASSRSGRLDIQYF
v_gene: TRBV30; d_gene: TRBD2; len: 15; abundance: -; j_gene: TRBJ2-1; CDR3nt: TGTGCCTGGAGTGTCGGGACTAGCGGGTACAATGAGCAGTTCTTC; CDR3aa: CAWSVGTSGYNEQFF
v_gene: TRBV9; d_gene: TRBD2; len: 18; abundance: -; j_gene: TRBJ2-6; CDR3nt: TGTGCCAGCAGCGTAGGTTTAGCGGGAGTTCTTGGGGCCAACGGCCTGACTTTC; CDR3aa: CASSVGLAGVLGANGLTF
v_gene: TRBV6-5; d_gene: -; len: 11; abundance: -; j_gene: TRBJ2-7; CDR3nt: TGTGCCAGCAGGGCAGAGGCCGAGCAGTACTTC; CDR3aa: CASRAEAEQYF
v_gene: TRBV7-3; d_gene: -; len: 13; abundance: -; j_gene: TRBJ1-2; CDR3nt: TGTGCCAGCAGCCCAGGCCAGGGCGAGGGCTACACCTTC; CDR3aa: CASSPGQGEGYTF
v_gene: TRBV7-3; d_gene: -; len: 15; abundance: once; j_gene: TRBJ2-1; CDR3nt: TGTGCCAGCAGGACCAGCATACTAGCCGGCAATGAGCAGTTCTTC; CDR3aa: CASRTSILAGNEQFF
v_gene: TRBV7-6; d_gene: TRBD1; len: 17; abundance: -; j_gene: TRBJ1-1; CDR3nt: TGTGCCAGCAGCTTAGCCGTACAGGGGGCGAGGAACACTGAAGCTTTCTTT; CDR3aa: CASSLAVQGARNTEAFF
v_gene: TRBV15; d_gene: TRBD2; len: 17; abundance: -; j_gene: TRBJ2-3; CDR3nt: TGTGCCACCAGCAGAGATGTTTCGCGGGAGTGGACAGATACGCAGTATTTT; CDR3aa: CATSRDVSREWTDTQYF
v_gene: TRBV2; d_gene: -; len: 13; abundance: -; j_gene: TRBJ2-1; CDR3nt: TGTGCCAGCAGTGACCCGGGCTACAATGAGCAGTTCTTC; CDR3aa: CASSDPGYNEQFF
v_gene: TRBV27; d_gene: -; len: 14; abundance: -; j_gene: TRBJ2-7; CDR3nt: TGTGCCAGCAGTTTCGGCGGTCCCTCCTACGAGCAGTACTTC; CDR3aa: CASSFGGPSYEQYF
v_gene: TRBV4-2; d_gene: -; len: 17; abundance: few; j_gene: TRBJ1-2; CDR3nt: TGTGCCAGCAGCCAAGTAGGGGCAGCTTCAGCTAACTATGGCTACACCTTC; CDR3aa: CASSQVGAASANYGYTF
v_gene: TRBV29-1; d_gene: -; len: 14; abundance: -; j_gene: TRBJ2-4; CDR3nt: TGCAGCGTTGAGGTCAGCCGAGCCAAAAACAGTCAGTACTTC; CDR3aa: CSVEVSRAKNSQYF
v_gene: TRBV28; d_gene: TRBD1; len: 18; abundance: -; j_gene: TRBJ1-4; CDR3nt: TGTGCCAGCATCGGGCGACAGGGCTCAACTGCAACTAATGAAAAACTGTTTTTT; CDR3aa: CASIGRQGSTATNEKLFF
v_gene: TRBV5-1; d_gene: -; len: 13; abundance: -; j_gene: TRBJ1-1; CDR3nt: TGCGCCAGCAGCTTGGAGCAGAACACTGAAGCTTTCTTT; CDR3aa: CASSLEQNTEAFF
v_gene: TRBV7-3; d_gene: -; len: 13; abundance: once; j_gene: TRBJ1-1; CDR3nt: TGTGCCAGCAGCTCCTCAGTGAACACTGAAGCTTTCTTT; CDR3aa: CASSSSVNTEAFF
v_gene: TRBV30; d_gene: -; len: 13; abundance: -; j_gene: TRBJ1-1; CDR3nt: TGTGCCTGGAGTGTAGGCGGGAACACTGAAGCTTTCTTT; CDR3aa: CAWSVGGNTEAFF
v_gene: TRBV6-6; d_gene: -; len: 11; abundance: -; j_gene: TRBJ1-4; CDR3nt: TGTGCCAGCAGTTACTCTCTAATGATGTTTTTT; CDR3aa: CASSYSLMMFF
v_gene: TRBV15; d_gene: TRBD1; len: 16; abundance: -; j_gene: TRBJ1-4; CDR3nt: TGTGCCACCAGCTCCCTGGACAGGGCCCGAAATGAAAAACTGTTTTTT; CDR3aa: CATSSLDRARNEKLFF
v_gene: TRBV15; d_gene: -; len: 13; abundance: once; j_gene: TRBJ1-1; CDR3nt: TGTGCCACCAGCAAAGGTCTAGACACTGAAGCTTTCTTT; CDR3aa: CATSKGLDTEAFF
v_gene: TRBV30; d_gene: TRBD1; len: 14; abundance: -; j_gene: TRBJ1-2; CDR3nt: TGTGCCTGGAAGAAGGGGACAGGGGGCTATGGCTACACCTTC; CDR3aa: CAWKKGTGGYGYTF
v_gene: TRBV18; d_gene: -; len: 14; abundance: -; j_gene: TRBJ1-1; CDR3nt: TGTGCCAGCTCCCCAAAAGGGGGTTCGACTGAAGCTTTCTTT; CDR3aa: CASSPKGGSTEAFF
v_gene: TRBV18; d_gene: -; len: 12; abundance: -; j_gene: TRBJ1-3; CDR3nt: TGTGCCAGCTCACCCCGGGGAAACACCATATATTTT; CDR3aa: CASSPRGNTIYF
v_gene: TRBV7-3; d_gene: -; len: 12; abundance: -; j_gene: TRBJ2-7; CDR3nt: TGTGCCAGCGGCAGAACCCCTTCCGAGCAGTACTTC; CDR3aa: CASGRTPSEQYF